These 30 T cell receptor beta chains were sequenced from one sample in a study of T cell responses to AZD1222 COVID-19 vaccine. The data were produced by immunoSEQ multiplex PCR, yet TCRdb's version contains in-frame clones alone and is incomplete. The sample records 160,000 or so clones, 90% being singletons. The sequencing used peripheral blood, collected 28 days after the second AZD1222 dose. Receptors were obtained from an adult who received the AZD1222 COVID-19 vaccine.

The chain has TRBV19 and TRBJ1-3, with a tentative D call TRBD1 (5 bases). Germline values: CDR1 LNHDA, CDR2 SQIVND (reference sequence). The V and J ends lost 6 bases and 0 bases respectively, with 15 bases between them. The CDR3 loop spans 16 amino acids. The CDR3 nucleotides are TGTGCCAGTAGGACCGGGACGAAGAGCTCTGGAAACACCATATATTTT. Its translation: CASRTGTKSSGNTIYF.

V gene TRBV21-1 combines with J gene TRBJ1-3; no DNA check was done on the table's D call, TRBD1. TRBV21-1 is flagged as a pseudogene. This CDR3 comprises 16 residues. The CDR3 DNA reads TGTGCCAGCAGCAGACAGGGTCGGGGCTCTGGAAACACCATATATTTT. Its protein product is CASSRQGRGSGNTIYF.

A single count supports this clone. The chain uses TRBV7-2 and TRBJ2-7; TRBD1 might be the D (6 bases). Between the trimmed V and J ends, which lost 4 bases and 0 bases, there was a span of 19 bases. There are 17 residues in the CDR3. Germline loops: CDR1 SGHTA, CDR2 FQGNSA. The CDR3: CASSSLRDTFFSYEQYF. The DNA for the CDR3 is TGTGCCAGCAGCTCCCTCCGGGACACCTTTTTCTCCTACGAGCAGTACTTC.

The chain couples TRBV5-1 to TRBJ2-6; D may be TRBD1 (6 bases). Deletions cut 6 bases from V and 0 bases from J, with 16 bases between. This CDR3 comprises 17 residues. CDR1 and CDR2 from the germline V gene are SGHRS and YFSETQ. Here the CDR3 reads CASTPRDIGSGANVLTF. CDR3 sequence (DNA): TGCGCCAGCACTCCTAGGGACATCGGCTCTGGGGCCAACGTCCTGACTTTC.

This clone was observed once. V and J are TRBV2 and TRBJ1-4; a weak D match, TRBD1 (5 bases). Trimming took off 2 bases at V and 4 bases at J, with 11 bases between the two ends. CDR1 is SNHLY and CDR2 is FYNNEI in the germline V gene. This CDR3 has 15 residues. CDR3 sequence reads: CASSEQGFGNEKLFF. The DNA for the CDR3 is TGTGCCAGCAGTGAACAGGGTTTCGGTAATGAAAAACTGTTTTTT.

The CDR3 nucleotides read TGTGCCAGCAGTTTACTTGGGGGACCAGGGGCTTTCTTT. It translates to CASSLLGGPGAFF. This chain connects TRBV12-3 or TRBV12-4 to TRBJ1-1; D is perhaps TRBD1 (5 bases). Trimming left V 2 bases short and J 11 bases short, with 15 bases between. The CDR3 consists of 13 residues.

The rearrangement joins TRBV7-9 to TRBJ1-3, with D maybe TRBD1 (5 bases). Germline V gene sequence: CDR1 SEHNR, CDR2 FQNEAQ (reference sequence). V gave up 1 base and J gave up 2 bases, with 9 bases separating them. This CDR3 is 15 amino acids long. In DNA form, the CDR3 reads TGTGCCAGCAGCTTAGTTGGGACCACTGGAAACACCATATATTTT. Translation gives CASSLVGTTGNTIYF.

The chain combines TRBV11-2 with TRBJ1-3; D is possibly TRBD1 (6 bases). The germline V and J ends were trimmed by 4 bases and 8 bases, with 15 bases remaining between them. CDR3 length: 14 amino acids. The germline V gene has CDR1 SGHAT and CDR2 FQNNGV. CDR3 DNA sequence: TGTGCCAGCAGCTCGGCGGGGGCGCTGGACACCATATATTTT. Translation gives CASSSAGALDTIYF.

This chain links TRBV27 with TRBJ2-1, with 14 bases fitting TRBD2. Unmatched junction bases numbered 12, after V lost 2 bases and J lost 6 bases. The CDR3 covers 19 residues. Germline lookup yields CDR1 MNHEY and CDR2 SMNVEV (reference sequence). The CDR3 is CASSLATSGRAYLGNEQFF. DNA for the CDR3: TGTGCCAGCAGTTTAGCGACTAGCGGGAGGGCCTATTTAGGCAATGAGCAGTTCTTC.

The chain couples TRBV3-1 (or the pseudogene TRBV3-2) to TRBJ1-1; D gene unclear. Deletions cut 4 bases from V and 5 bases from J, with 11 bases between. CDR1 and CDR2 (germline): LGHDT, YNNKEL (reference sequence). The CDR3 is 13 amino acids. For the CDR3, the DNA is TGTGCCAGCAGCCGGATTAGGGTGACTGAAGCTTTCTTT. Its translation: CASSRIRVTEAFF.

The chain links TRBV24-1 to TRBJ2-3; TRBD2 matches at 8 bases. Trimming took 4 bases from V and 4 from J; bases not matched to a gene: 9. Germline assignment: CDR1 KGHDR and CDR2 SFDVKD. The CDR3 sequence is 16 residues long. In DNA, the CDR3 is TGTGCCACCAGTGACCGTAGCGGGATAGGCGCAGATACGCAGTATTTT. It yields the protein CATSDRSGIGADTQYF.

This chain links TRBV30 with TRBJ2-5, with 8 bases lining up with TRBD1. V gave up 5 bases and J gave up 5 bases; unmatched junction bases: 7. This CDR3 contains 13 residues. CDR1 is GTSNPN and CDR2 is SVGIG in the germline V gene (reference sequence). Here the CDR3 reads CAWARTGSETQYF. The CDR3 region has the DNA TGTGCCTGGGCTAGGACAGGGTCGGAGACCCAGTACTTC. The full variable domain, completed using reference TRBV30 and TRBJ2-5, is SQTIHQWPATLVQPVGSPLSLECTVEGTSNPNLYWYRQAAGRGLQLLFYSVGIGQISSEVPQNLSASRPQDRQFILSSKKLLLSDSGFYLCAWARTGSETQYFGPGTRLLVL.

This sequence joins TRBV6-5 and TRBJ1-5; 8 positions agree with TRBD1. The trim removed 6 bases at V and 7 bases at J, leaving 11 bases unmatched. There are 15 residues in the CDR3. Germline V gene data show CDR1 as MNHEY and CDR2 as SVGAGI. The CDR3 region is CASRRNGQGTQPQHF. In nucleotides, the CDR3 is TGTGCCAGCAGACGAAATGGACAGGGCACCCAGCCCCAGCATTTT.

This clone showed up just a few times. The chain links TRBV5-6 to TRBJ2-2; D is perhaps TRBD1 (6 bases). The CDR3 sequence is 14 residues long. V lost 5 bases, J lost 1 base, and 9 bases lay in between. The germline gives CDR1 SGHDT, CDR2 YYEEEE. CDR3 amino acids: CASRTGGNTGELFF. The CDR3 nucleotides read TGTGCCAGCAGGACAGGAGGGAACACCGGGGAGCTGTTTTTT.

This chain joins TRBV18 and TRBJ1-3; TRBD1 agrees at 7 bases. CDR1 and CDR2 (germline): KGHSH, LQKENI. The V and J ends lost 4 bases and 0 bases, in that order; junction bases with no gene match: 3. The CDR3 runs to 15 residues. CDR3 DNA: TGTGCCAGCTCACGGGACAGTCCCTCTGGAAACACCATATATTTT. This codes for CASSRDSPSGNTIYF.

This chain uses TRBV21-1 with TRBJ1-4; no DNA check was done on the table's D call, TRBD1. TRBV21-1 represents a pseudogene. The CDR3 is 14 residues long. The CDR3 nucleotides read TGTGCCAGCAGCGCCGGGACAGGGAATGAAAAACTGTTTTTT. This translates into CASSAGTGNEKLFF.

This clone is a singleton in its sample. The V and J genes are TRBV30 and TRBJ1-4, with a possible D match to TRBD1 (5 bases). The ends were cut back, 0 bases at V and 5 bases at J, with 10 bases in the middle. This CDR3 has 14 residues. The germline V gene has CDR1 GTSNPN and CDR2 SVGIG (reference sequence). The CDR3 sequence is CAWSVWGLNEKLFF. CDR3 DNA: TGTGCCTGGAGTGTATGGGGCTTAAATGAAAAACTGTTTTTT.

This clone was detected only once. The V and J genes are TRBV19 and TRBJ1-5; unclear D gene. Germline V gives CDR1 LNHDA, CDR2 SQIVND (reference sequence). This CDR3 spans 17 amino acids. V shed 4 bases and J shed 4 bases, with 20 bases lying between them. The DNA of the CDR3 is TGTGCCAGTAGTACCCCCGGGAAGAGGGCGGAGAATCAGCCCCAGCATTTT. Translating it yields CASSTPGKRAENQPQHF.

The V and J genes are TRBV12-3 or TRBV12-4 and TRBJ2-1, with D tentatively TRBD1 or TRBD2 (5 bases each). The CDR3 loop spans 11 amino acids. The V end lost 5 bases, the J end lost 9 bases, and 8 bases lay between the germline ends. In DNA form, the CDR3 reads TGTGCCAGCAGTCCGGGGCTTGAGCAGTTCTTC. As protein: CASSPGLEQFF.

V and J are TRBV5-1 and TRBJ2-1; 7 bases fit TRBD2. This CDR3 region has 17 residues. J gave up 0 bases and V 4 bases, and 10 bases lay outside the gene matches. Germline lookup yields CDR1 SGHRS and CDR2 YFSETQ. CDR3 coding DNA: TGCGCCAGCAGCCCTGGGTCGGGGGGAAGCTCCTACAATGAGCAGTTCTTC. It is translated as CASSPGSGGSSYNEQFF. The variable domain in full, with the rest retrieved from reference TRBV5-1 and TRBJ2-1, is KAGVTQTPRYLIKTRGQQVTLSCSPISGHRSVSWYQQTPGQGLQFLFEYFSETQRNKGNFPGRFSGRQFSNSRSEMNVSTLELGDSALYLCASSPGSGGSSYNEQFFGPGTRLTVL.

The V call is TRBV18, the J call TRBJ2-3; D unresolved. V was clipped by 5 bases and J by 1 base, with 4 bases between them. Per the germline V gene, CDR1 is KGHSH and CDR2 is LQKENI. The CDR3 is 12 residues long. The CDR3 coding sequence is TGTGCCAGCTCATTTGGCACAGATACGCAGTATTTT. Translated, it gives CASSFGTDTQYF.

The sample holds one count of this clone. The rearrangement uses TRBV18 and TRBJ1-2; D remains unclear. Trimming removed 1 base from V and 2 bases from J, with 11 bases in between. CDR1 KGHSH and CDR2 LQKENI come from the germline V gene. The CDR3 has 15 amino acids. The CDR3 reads CASSPLREMNYGYTF. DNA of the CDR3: TGTGCCAGCTCACCACTGAGGGAAATGAACTATGGCTACACCTTC.

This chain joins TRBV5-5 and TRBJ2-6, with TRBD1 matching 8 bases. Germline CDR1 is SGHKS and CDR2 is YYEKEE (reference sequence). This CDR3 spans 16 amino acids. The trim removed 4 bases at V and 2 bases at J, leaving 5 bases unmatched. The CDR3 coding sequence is TGTGCCAGCAGCCACCTGACAGGGGCTGGGGCCAACGTCCTGACTTTC. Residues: CASSHLTGAGANVLTF. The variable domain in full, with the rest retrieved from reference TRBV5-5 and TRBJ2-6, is DAGVTQSPTHLIKTRGQQVTLRCSPISGHKSVSWYQQVLGQGPQFIFQYYEKEERGRGNFPDRFSARQFPNYSSELNVNALLLGDSALYLCASSHLTGAGANVLTFGAGSRLTVL.

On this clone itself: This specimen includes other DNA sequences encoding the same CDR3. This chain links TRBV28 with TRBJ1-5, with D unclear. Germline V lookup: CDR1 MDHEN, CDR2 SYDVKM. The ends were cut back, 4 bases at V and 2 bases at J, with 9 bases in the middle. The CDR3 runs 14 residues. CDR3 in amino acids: CASSSPVGNQPQHF. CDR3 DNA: TGTGCCAGCAGTTCCCCAGTGGGCAATCAGCCCCAGCATTTT.

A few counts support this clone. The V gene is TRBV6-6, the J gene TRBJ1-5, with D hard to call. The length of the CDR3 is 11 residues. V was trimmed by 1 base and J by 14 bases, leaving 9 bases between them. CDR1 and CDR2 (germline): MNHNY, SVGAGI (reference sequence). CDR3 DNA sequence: TGTGCCAGCAGTTACTTGGGGTTCGAGCATTTT. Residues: CASSYLGFEHF.

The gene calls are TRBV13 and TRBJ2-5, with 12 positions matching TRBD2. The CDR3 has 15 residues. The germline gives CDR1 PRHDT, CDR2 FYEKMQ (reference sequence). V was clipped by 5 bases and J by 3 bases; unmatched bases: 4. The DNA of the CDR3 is TGTGCCAGCAGCCCCAGGACTAGCGGGGAAGAGACCCAGTACTTC. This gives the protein CASSPRTSGEETQYF. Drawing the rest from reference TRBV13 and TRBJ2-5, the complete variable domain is AAGVIQSPRHLIKEKRETATLKCYPIPRHDTVYWYQQGPGQDPQFLISFYEKMQSDKGSIPDRFSAQQFSDYHSELNMSSLELGDSALYFCASSPRTSGEETQYFGPGTRLLVL.

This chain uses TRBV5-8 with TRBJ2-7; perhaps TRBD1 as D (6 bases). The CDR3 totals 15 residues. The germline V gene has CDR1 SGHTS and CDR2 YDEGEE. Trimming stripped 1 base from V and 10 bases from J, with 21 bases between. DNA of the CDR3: TGTGCCAGCAGCTTGCCCAGGGGTCCATTGACGGATCAGTACTTC. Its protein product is CASSLPRGPLTDQYF.

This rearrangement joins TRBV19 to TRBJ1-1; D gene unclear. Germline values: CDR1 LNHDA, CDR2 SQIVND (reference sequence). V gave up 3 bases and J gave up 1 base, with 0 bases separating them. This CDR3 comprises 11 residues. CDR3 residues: CASSMNTEAFF. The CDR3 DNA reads TGTGCCAGTAGTATGAACACTGAAGCTTTCTTT.

CDR3 DNA: TGCGCCAGCAGCTCCGACAGGGGGCGCGGTGGCTATGGCTACACCTTC. Translated: CASSSDRGRGGYGYTF. The gene calls are TRBV5-1 and TRBJ1-2; 10 bases line up with TRBD1. CDR3 length equals 16 residues. V lost 3 bases to trimming and J lost 4 bases; unmatched junction nucleotides: 9. The germline V gene encodes CDR1 SGHRS and CDR2 YFSETQ.

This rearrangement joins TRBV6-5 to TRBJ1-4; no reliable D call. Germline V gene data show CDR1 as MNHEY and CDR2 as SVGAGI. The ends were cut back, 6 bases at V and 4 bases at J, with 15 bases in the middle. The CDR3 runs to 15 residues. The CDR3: CASSLLSGLNEKLFF. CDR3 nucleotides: TGTGCCAGCAGCCTTCTGTCCGGGCTTAATGAAAAACTGTTTTTT.